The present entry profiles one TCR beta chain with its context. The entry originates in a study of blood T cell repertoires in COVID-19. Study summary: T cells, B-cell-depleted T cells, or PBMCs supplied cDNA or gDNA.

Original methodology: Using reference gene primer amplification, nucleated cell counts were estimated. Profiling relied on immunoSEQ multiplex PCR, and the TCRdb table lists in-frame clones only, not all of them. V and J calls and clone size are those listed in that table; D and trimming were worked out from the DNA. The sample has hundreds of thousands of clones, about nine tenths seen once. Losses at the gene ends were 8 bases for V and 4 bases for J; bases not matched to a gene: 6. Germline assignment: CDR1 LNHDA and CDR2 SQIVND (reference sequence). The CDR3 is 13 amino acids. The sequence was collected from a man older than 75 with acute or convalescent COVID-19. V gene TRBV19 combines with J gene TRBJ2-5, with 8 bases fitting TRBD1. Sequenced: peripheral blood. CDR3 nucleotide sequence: TGTGCCAGTTCCACAGGGGGACGAGAGACCCAGTACTTC. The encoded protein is CASSTGGRETQYF.